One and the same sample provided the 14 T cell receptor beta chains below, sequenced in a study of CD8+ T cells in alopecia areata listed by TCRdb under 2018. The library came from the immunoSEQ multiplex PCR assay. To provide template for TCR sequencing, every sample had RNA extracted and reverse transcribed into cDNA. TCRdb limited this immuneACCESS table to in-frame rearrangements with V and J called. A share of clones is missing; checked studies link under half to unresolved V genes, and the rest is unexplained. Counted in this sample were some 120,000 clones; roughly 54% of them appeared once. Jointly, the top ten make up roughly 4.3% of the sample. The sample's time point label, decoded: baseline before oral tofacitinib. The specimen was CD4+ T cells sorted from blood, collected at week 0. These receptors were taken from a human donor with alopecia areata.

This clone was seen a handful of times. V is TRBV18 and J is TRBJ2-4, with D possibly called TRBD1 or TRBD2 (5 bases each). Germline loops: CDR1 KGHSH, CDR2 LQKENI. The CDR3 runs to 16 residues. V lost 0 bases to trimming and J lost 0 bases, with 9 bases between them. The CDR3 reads CASSPPGDVAKNIQYF. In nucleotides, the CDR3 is TGTGCCAGCTCACCACCGGGGGATGTAGCCAAAAACATTCAGTACTTC.

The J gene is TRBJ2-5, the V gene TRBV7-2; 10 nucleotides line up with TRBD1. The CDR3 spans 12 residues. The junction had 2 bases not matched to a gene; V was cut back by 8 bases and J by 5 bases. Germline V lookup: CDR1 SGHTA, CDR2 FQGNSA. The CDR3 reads CASRQGAETQYF. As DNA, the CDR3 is TGTGCCAGCCGACAGGGGGCGGAGACCCAGTACTTC.

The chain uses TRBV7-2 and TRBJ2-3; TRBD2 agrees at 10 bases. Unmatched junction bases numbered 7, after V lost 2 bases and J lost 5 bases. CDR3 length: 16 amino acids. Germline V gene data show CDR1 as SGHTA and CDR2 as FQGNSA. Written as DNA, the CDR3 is TGTGCCAGCAGCTTAAGCAGCGGGAGGGCATTAGATACGCAGTATTTT. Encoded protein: CASSLSSGRALDTQYF.

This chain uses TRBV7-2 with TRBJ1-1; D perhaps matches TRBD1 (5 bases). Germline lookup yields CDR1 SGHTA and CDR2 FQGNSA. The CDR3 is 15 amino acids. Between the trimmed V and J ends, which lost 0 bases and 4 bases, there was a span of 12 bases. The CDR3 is CASSLAPSGTTEAFF. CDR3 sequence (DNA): TGTGCCAGCAGCTTAGCCCCCTCAGGGACCACTGAAGCTTTCTTT.

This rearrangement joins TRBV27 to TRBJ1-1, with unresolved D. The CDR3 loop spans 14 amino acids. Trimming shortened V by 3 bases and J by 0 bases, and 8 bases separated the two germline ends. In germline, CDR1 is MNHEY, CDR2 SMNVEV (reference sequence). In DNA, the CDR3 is TGTGCCAGCAGTTTGTTGGGGATGAACACTGAAGCTTTCTTT. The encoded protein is CASSLLGMNTEAFF.

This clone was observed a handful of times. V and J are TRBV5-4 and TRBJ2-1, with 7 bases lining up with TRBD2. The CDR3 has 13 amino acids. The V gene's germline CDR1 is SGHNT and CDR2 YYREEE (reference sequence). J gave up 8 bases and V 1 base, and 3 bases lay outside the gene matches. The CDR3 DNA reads TGTGCCAGCAGCTTGTCGGGAGGAGATGAGCAGTTCTTC. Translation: CASSLSGGDEQFF.

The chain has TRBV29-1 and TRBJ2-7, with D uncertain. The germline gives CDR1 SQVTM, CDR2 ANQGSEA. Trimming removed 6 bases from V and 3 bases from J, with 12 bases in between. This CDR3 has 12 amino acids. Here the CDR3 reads CSVKGSVYEQYF. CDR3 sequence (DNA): TGCAGCGTAAAGGGTTCGGTCTACGAGCAGTACTTC.

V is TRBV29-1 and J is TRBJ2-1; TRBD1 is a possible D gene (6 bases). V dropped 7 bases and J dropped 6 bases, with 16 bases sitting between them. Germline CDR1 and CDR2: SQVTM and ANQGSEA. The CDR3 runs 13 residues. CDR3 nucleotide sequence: TGCAGCGGTCACAGGGACCTACGCAATGAGCAGTTCTTC. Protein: CSGHRDLRNEQFF.

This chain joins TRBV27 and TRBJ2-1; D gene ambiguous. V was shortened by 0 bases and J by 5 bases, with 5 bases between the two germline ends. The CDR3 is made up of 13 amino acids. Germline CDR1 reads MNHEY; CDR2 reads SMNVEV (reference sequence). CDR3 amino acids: CASSLSFNNEQFF. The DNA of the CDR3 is TGTGCCAGCAGTTTATCCTTCAACAATGAGCAGTTCTTC.

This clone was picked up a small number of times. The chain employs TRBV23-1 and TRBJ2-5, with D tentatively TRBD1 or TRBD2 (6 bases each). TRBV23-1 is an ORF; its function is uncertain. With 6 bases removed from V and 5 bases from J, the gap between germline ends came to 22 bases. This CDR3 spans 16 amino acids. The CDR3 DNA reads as TGCGCCAGCAGGGAGGGGGTAGCGGACTCTCAGGAGACCCAGTACTTC. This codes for CASREGVADSQETQYF.

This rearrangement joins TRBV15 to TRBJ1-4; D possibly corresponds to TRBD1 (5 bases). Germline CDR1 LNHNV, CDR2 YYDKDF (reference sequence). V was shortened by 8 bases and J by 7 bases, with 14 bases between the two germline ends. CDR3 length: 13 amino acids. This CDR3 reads CATGDLNREKLFF. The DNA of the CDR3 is TGTGCCACCGGGGACCTCAACCGTGAAAAACTGTTTTTT.

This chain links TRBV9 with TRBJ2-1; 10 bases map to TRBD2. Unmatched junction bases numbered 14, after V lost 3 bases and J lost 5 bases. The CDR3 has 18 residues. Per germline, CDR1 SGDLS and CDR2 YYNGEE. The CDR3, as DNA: TGTGCCAGCAGCGAGTCGACCCGAACTAGCGGGAATGACAATGAGCAGTTCTTC. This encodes CASSESTRTSGNDNEQFF.

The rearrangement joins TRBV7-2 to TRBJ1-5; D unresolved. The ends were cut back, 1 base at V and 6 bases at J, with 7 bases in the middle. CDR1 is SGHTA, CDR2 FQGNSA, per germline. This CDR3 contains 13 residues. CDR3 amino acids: CASSLEVSQPQHF. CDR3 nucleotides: TGTGCCAGCAGCTTAGAAGTGAGTCAGCCCCAGCATTTT.

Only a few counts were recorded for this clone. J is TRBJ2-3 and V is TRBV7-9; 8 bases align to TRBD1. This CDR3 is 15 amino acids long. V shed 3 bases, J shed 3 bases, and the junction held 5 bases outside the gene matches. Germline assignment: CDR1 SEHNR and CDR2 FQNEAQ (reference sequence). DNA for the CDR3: TGTGCCAGCAGCTTTGACAGGGGTTGGACAGATACGCAGTATTTT. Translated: CASSFDRGWTDTQYF.